This T cell receptor beta chain was recovered during a study of blood T cell repertoires in COVID-19. Participants' own reports of clinical history determined their cohort assignment. As handled by the study authors: Amplification of reference gene primers was used by the study to estimate nucleated cell counts. Libraries were prepared by immunoSEQ multiplex PCR; TCRdb keeps only in-frame clonotypes and omits some of them. V and J calls and clone size come straight from that table; D and trimming were deduced from the DNA. This table holds some 300,000 clones, 85% to 90% found once. Looked up from germline, CDR1 is KGHSH and CDR2 is LQKENI. This CDR3 has 14 amino acids. J gave up 7 bases and V 6 bases, and 5 bases lay outside the gene matches.

This sequence originates from a woman in her fifties or sixties who had been exposed to COVID-19. The V call is TRBV18, the J call TRBJ2-2, with TRBD1 matching 10 bases. Source material: PBMCs or T cells enriched from blood (not recorded which). The CDR3 nucleotides read TGTGCCAGCTCCGGGACAGGGGCTAGCGGGGAGCTGTTTTTT. Translation: CASSGTGASGELFF.